A single sample gave rise to the 5 T cell receptor beta chains below, sequenced in a study of T cells in Graves' hyperthyroidism and ophthalmopathy. Researchers took RNA transcripts and amplified the TCR beta CDR3 regions from them. The primer set for the first-round RT-PCR of the TCR CDR3 was HTBI. TCRdb analysed the multiplex PCR reads with MiXCR anew, one entry per CDR3 protein. In the table there are about 700,000 distinct CDR3 sequences, 11% to 15% of which are singletons. What was sequenced was blood. These TCRs come from a woman aged 18 to 35 with Graves' hyperthyroidism.

The chain carries TRBV7-9 and TRBJ2-1, with D hard to call. The CDR3 totals 12 residues. Per germline, CDR1 SEHNR and CDR2 FQNEAQ (reference sequence). The V end was cut by 5 bases, the J end by 8 bases, with 10 bases between. The CDR3 coding sequence is TGTGCCAGCAGCCGACGTGATGATGAGCAGTTCTTC. It is translated as CASSRRDDEQFF.

This clonotype was seen repeatedly, ten times or more. V is TRBV7-2 and J is TRBJ2-1; 7 bases align to TRBD2. CDR1 is SGHTA and CDR2 is FQGNSA in the germline V gene. The CDR3 spans 16 residues. The junction had 13 bases not matched to a gene; V was cut back by 5 bases and J by 6 bases. This chain's CDR3 is CASSRLAGPGPNEQFF. For the CDR3, the DNA is TGTGCCAGCAGCCGATTAGCGGGCCCGGGGCCCAATGAGCAGTTCTTC. The complete variable domain, with remaining parts taken from reference TRBV7-2 and TRBJ2-1, reads GAGVSQSPSNKVTEKGKDVELRCDPISGHTALYWYRQSLGQGLEFLIYFQGNSAPDKSGLPSDRFSAERTGGSVSTLTIQRTQQEDSAVYLCASSRLAGPGPNEQFFGPGTRLTVL.

The chain has TRBV28 and TRBJ2-1, with TRBD2 matching 8 bases. From germline, CDR1 is MDHEN and CDR2 SYDVKM. The CDR3 length is 17 residues. The V and J ends lost 2 bases and 8 bases, in that order; junction bases with no gene match: 14. In DNA, the CDR3 is TGTGCCAGCAGTTTAAGCGGCGCCTGGACTAGCTCATATGAGCAGTTCTTC. Translation: CASSLSGAWTSSYEQFF.

Ten or more counts support this clonotype. The chain is built from TRBV24-1 and TRBJ2-2; 7 bases map to TRBD1. V shed 7 bases, J shed 1 base, and the junction held 2 bases outside the gene matches. The CDR3 totals 14 residues. Per germline, CDR1 KGHDR and CDR2 SFDVKD. CDR3 nucleotides: TGTGCCACCAGAGGGACAGTGAACACCGGGGAGCTGTTTTTT. Amino acids: CATRGTVNTGELFF.

This clonotype was counted many times. The CDR3 DNA reads TGTGCCAGCAGTTTTGGCGCGACAAGAGCTTTCTTT. This encodes CASSFGATRAFF. J is TRBJ1-1 and V is TRBV28; D is uncertain. The germline CDR1 and CDR2 sequences are MDHEN and SYDVKM. CDR3 length: 12 residues. Trimming shortened V by 3 bases and J by 10 bases, and 12 bases separated the two germline ends.